The T cell receptor beta chain described here comes from a study of blood T cell repertoires in COVID-19. Study at large: Sites across the United States, Italy and Spain contributed samples from acute and convalescent COVID-19. T cells, B-cell-depleted T cells, or PBMCs provided the cDNA or gDNA that served as material.

CDR3 length equals 15 residues. Germline V lookup: CDR1 SGHAT, CDR2 FQDESV (reference sequence). Trimming shortened V by 5 bases and J by 1 base, and 15 bases separated the two germline ends. The authors' processing: Nucleated cell number was recorded as an estimate derived from reference gene primer amplification. The assay was immunoSEQ multiplex PCR, and TCRdb's table has in-frame clones only and misses some. That table supplies the V and J calls and clone size; D and trimming were determined from the DNA. The repertoire has hundreds of thousands of clones, approximately 90% of them found once; the top ten carry approximately 12%.

The clonotype comes from a woman under 30 who had recovered from COVID-19. The chain combines TRBV11-1 with TRBJ2-7; perhaps TRBD2 as D (7 bases). Sequenced input: peripheral blood. The CDR3 region is CASSPGGQRSYEQYF. The CDR3 bases are TGTGCCAGCAGCCCGGGGGGCCAGCGGTCCTACGAGCAGTACTTC. Full variable domain (outside the CDR3, taken from reference TRBV11-1 and TRBJ2-7): EAEVAQSPRYKITEKSQAVAFWCDPISGHATLYWYRQILGQGPELLVQFQDESVVDDSQLPKDRFSAERLKGVDSTLKIQPAELGDSAMYLCASSPGGQRSYEQYFGPGTRLTVT.